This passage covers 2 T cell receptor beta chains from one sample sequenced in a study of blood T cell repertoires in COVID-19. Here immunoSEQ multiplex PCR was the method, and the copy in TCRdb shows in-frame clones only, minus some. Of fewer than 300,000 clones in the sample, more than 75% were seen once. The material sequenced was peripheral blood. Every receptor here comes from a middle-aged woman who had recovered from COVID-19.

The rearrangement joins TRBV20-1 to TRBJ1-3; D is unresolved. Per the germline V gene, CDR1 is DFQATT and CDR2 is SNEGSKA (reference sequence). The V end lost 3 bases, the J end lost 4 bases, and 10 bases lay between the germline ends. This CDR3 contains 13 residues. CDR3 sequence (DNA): TGCAGTGCTAGTTTGGGCCCAGGAAACACCATATATTTT. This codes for CSASLGPGNTIYF.

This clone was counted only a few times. The CDR3 spells CASSVAGRDGYTF. As DNA, the CDR3 is TGTGCCAGCAGCGTAGCCGGCAGGGATGGCTACACCTTC. The chain links TRBV9 to TRBJ1-2; a possible D gene is TRBD1 (5 bases). Looked up from germline, CDR1 is SGDLS and CDR2 is YYNGEE. The CDR3 length is 13 residues. V lost 0 bases and J lost 6, with 9 bases in between. Complete variable domain (other parts from reference TRBV9 and TRBJ1-2): DSGVTQTPKHLITATGQRVTLRCSPRSGDLSVYWYQQSLDQGLQFLIQYYNGEERAKGNILERFSAQQFPDLHSELNLSSLELGDSALYFCASSVAGRDGYTFGSGTRLTVV.